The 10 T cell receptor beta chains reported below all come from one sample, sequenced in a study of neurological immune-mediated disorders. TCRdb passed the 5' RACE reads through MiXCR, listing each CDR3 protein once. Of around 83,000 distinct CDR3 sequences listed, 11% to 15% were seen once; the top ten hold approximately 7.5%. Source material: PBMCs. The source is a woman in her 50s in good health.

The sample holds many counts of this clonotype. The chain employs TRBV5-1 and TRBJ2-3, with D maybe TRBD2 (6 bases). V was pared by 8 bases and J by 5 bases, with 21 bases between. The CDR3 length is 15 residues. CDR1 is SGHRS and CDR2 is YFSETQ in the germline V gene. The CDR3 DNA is TGCGCCAGTAGAGTTAGCGGTGAGCTCTTAGATACGCAGTATTTT. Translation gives CASRVSGELLDTQYF. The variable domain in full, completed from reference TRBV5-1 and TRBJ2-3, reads KAGVTQTPRYLIKTRGQQVTLSCSPISGHRSVSWYQQTPGQGLQFLFEYFSETQRNKGNFPGRFSGRQFSNSRSEMNVSTLELGDSALYLCASRVSGELLDTQYFGPGTRLTVL.

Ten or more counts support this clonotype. CDR3 nucleotides: TGTGCCAGCAGCCTCGTCAGGACTGAAGCTTTCTTT. Translated, it gives CASSLVRTEAFF. V usage is TRBV28 and J usage is TRBJ1-1; D call uncertain. Trimming removed 6 bases at V and 5 bases at J, with 10 bases between. Germline CDR1 and CDR2: MDHEN and SYDVKM. The CDR3 has 12 residues.

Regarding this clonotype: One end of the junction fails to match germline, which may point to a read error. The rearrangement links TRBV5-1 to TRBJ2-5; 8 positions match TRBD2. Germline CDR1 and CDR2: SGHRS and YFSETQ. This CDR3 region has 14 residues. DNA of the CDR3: TGCGCCAGAAGCGACGGGGGGGGCGGAGAGGCCCAGTACTTC. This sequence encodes CARSDGGGGEAQYF. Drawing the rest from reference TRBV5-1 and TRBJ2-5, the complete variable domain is KAGVTQTPRYLIKTRGQQVTLSCSPISGHRSVSWYQQTPGQGLQFLFEYFSETQRNKGNFPGRFSGRQFSNSRSEMNVSTLELGDSALYLCARSDGGGGEAQYFGPGTRLLVL.

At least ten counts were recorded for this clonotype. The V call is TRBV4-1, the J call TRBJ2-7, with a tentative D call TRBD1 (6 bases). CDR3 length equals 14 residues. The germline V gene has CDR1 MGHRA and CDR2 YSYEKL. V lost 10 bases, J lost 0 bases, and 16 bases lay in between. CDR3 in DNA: TGCGCCACCGAGCCACGGGACAACTCCTACGAGCAGTACTTC. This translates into CATEPRDNSYEQYF.

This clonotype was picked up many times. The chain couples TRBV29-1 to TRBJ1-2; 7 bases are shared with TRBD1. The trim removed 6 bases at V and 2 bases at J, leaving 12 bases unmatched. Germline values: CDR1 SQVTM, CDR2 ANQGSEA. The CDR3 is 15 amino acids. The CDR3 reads CSVWGGAGGNYGYTF. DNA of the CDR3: TGCAGCGTCTGGGGAGGGGCAGGGGGAAACTATGGCTACACCTTC.

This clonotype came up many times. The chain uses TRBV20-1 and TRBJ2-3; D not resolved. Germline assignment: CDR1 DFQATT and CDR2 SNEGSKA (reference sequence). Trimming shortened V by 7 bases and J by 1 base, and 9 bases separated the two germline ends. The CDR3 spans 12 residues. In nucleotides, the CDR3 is TGCAGTGTAAAAGGTGGCACAGATACGCAGTATTTT. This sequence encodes CSVKGGTDTQYF.

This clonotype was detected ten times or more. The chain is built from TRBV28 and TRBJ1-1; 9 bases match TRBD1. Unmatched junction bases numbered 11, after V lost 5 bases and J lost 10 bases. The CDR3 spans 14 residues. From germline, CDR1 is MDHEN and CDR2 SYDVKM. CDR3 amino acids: CASSTKIPGQGAFF. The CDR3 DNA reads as TGTGCCAGCAGTACTAAAATTCCGGGACAGGGAGCTTTCTTT. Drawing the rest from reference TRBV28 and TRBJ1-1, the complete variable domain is DVKVTQSSRYLVKRTGEKVFLECVQDMDHENMFWYRQDPGLGLRLIYFSYDVKMKEKGDIPEGYSVSREKKERFSLILESASTNQTSMYLCASSTKIPGQGAFFGQGTRLTVV.

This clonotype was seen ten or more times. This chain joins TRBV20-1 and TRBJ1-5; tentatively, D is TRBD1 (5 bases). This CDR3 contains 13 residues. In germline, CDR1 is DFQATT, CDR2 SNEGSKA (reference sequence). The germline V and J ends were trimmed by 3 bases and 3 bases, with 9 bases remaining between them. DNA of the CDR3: TGCAGTGCTAGCCGGGACGACAATCAGCCCCAGCATTTT. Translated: CSASRDDNQPQHF.

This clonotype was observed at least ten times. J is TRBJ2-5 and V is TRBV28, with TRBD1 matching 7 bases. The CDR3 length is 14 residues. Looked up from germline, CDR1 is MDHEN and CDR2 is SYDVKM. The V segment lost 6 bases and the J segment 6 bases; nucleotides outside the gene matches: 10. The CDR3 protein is CASSHRTGMQTQYF. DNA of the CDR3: TGTGCCAGCAGCCACCGGACAGGCATGCAGACCCAGTACTTC. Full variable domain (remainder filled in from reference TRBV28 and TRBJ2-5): DVKVTQSSRYLVKRTGEKVFLECVQDMDHENMFWYRQDPGLGLRLIYFSYDVKMKEKGDIPEGYSVSREKKERFSLILESASTNQTSMYLCASSHRTGMQTQYFGPGTRLLVL.

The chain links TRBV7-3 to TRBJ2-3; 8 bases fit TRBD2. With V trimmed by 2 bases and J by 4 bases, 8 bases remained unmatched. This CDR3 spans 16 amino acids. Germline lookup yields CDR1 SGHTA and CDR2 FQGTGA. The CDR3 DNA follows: TGTGCCAGCAGCTTACAGCCGGGAGGGAACCCAGATACGCAGTATTTT. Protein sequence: CASSLQPGGNPDTQYF.